This T cell receptor beta chain stems from a study of post-analysis software for immune sequencing data. About the study: Relapsing-remitting, secondary progressive and progressive-relapsing multiple sclerosis were all included among the disease courses. Study-wide results and limits: Strong co-clustering by F measure was evident for samples that had been prepared in the same batch. A few TRBV segments appeared more often in patients than in controls, and TRBV5-6, TRBV5-1 and TRBV20-1 were among these.

Unique molecular identifiers were built into the TCR beta cDNA libraries. T cells numbering roughly 1 to 10 million yielded some 480,000 cDNA molecules. From the PCR reads, TCRdb called clonotypes with MiXCR, one entry per CDR3 protein. The sample yields approximately 630,000 distinct CDR3 sequences, more than 50% seen once. With 2 bases removed from V and 4 bases from J, the gap between germline ends came to 11 bases. Germline loops: CDR1 SNHLY, CDR2 FYNNEI. CDR3 length: 14 residues. Note on this clonotype: The antigen remains unidentified.

The source is a girl aged 2 to 10 with multiple sclerosis. The chain uses TRBV2 and TRBJ1-2; D possibly corresponds to TRBD1 (6 bases). Sequencing was done on a sample of blood. This CDR3 is CASSERGGGYGYTF. CDR3 in DNA: TGTGCCAGCAGTGAAAGGGGGGGGGGCTATGGCTACACCTTC.